A selection of T cell receptor beta chains follows, all from one sample in a study of CD8 T cells in Susac syndrome. One entry per CDR3 protein, called by TCRdb with MiXCR from the immunoSEQ multiplex PCR reads. The table includes some 160,000 distinct CDR3 sequences, 90% to 96% detected once. Specimen: CD4+ T cells from PBMCs. These receptors all come from a human donor with Susac syndrome. Each CDR3 is given with its conserved first and last residue. A D gene is named only where the DNA matches it firmly. Expanded clones get a size class; other rows say once, few or many, or leave the size out.

TRBV5-1	.	.	TRBJ2-1	CASSLVRGGGDEQFF	TGCGCCAGCAGCTTGGTTCGGGGAGGAGGTGATGAGCAGTTCTTC
TRBV7-9	.	TRBD1	TRBJ1-2	CASSRGQSDGYTF	TGTGCCAGCAGCAGGGGACAGTCCGATGGCTACACCTTC
TRBV6-5	.	.	TRBJ2-7	CASSQGDYEQYF	TGTGCCAGCAGTCAAGGGGACTACGAGCAGTACTTC
TRBV24-1	few	.	TRBJ1-5	CATSDMRGSNQPQHF	TGTGCCACCAGTGATATGAGGGGGAGCAATCAGCCCCAGCATTTT
TRBV28	.	.	TRBJ2-7	CASSRVGTLIMYEQYF	TGTGCCAGCAGCCGAGTCGGGACGTTGATCATGTACGAGCAGTACTTC
TRBV27	.	.	TRBJ1-4	CASSLSITGEKLFF	TGTGCCAGCAGTTTATCGATCACGGGTGAAAAACTGTTTTTT
TRBV11-3	.	.	TRBJ1-1	CASSFWPNTEAFF	TGTGCCAGCAGCTTCTGGCCGAACACTGAAGCTTTCTTT
TRBV9	once	TRBD1	TRBJ2-5	CASGWGQGSQETQYF	TGTGCCAGCGGGTGGGGACAGGGGAGTCAAGAGACCCAGTACTTC
TRBV9	once	.	TRBJ1-4	CASSVERAFGEKLFF	TGTGCCAGCAGCGTAGAGAGGGCTTTTGGTGAAAAACTGTTTTTT
TRBV29-1	once	.	TRBJ1-2	CSVVGANYGYTF	TGCAGCGTTGTCGGGGCTAACTATGGCTACACCTTC
TRBV5-4	once	.	TRBJ2-5	CASGSEETQYF	TGTGCCAGTGGGAGTGAGGAGACCCAGTACTTC
TRBV6-2/TRBV6-3	.	.	TRBJ2-5	CASSYFAETQYF	TGTGCCAGCAGTTACTTTGCAGAGACCCAGTACTTC
TRBV5-6	once	.	TRBJ1-5	CASSLANGANQPQHF	TGTGCCAGCAGCTTGGCCAATGGGGCCAATCAGCCCCAGCATTTT
TRBV20-1	.	.	TRBJ1-5	CSARDSGNQPQHF	TGCAGTGCTAGAGATTCAGGGAATCAGCCCCAGCATTTT
TRBV24-1	.	.	TRBJ2-3	CATSDFEGTYQDTQYF	TGTGCCACCAGTGATTTCGAGGGGACATACCAGGATACGCAGTATTTT
TRBV7-2	.	.	TRBJ2-1	CASSLTGMGQFF	TGTGCCAGCAGCTTAACAGGGATGGGGCAGTTCTTC
TRBV18	.	.	TRBJ1-3	CASHSGPGNTIYF	TGTGCCAGCCATTCAGGGCCCGGAAACACCATATATTTT
TRBV14	once	TRBD1	TRBJ1-5	CASSLKDRGHNQPQHF	TGTGCCAGCAGCCTTAAGGACAGGGGGCATAATCAGCCCCAGCATTTT
TRBV9	.	.	TRBJ1-6	CASSSKGRGGNSPLHF	TGTGCCAGCAGCTCTAAGGGACGAGGGGGGAATTCACCCCTCCACTTT
TRBV20-1	once	.	TRBJ1-5	CSAKQGGQPQHF	TGCAGTGCTAAACAGGGTGGACAGCCCCAGCATTTT
TRBV5-1	.	TRBD2	TRBJ2-3	CASSLEAGGIDTQYF	TGCGCCAGCAGCTTGGAAGCGGGGGGAATAGATACGCAGTATTTT
TRBV24-1	.	.	TRBJ2-2	CATRSTNTGELFF	TGTGCCACCAGAAGTACGAACACCGGGGAGCTGTTTTTT
TRBV5-1	.	.	TRBJ1-2	CASFDSLYGYTF	TGCGCCAGCTTTGACAGCTTATATGGCTACACCTTC
TRBV29-1	.	.	TRBJ2-3	CSTLPGTDMADTQYF	TGCAGCACCTTACCGGGAACAGACATGGCAGATACGCAGTATTTT
TRBV20-1	.	TRBD1	TRBJ1-1	CSARTGREAFF	TGCAGTGCTCGGACAGGCCGAGAAGCTTTCTTT
TRBV4-2	once	TRBD1	TRBJ2-1	CASSQPRRGGGTGGYNEQFF	TGTGCCAGCAGCCAACCCCGGCGGGGGGGAGGGACAGGGGGGTACAATGAGCAGTTCTTC
TRBV3-1	once	TRBD1	TRBJ2-7	CASSQEQGSHEQYF	TGTGCCAGCAGCCAAGAACAGGGGTCCCACGAGCAGTACTTC
TRBV29-1	few	.	TRBJ2-1	CSVDSGGEQFF	TGCAGCGTTGACTCCGGGGGTGAGCAGTTCTTC
TRBV9	.	.	TRBJ2-3	CASSVGVYTDTQYF	TGTGCCAGCAGCGTAGGGGTCTACACAGATACGCAGTATTTT
TRBV5-4	.	.	TRBJ1-2	CASSLEAAYGYTF	TGTGCCAGCAGCTTGGAGGCCGCCTATGGCTACACCTTC
TRBV3-1	.	.	TRBJ2-7	CASSQLPYEQYF	TGTGCCAGCAGCCAACTACCTTACGAGCAGTACTTC
TRBV5-1	.	TRBD1	TRBJ2-3	CASARDRGKDTQYF	TGCGCCAGCGCAAGGGACAGGGGGAAAGATACGCAGTATTTT
TRBV21-1	.	.	TRBJ1-2	CASSPGQYGYTF	TGTGCCAGCAGCCCGGGACAGTATGGCTACACCTTC
TRBV25-1	.	.	TRBJ2-5	CASSDSRWETQYF	TGTGCCAGCAGTGACTCACGGTGGGAGACCCAGTACTTC
TRBV7-9	.	.	TRBJ1-1	CASSLGTGRGAFF	TGTGCCAGCAGCTTAGGTACGGGCAGGGGAGCTTTCTTT
TRBV27	once	.	TRBJ1-4	CASSSSPFSEKLFF	TGTGCCAGCAGTAGCTCCCCTTTCAGTGAAAAACTGTTTTTT
TRBV4-1	.	.	TRBJ2-1	CASSPMGNEQFF	TGCGCCAGCAGCCCAATGGGCAATGAGCAGTTCTTC
TRBV20-1	.	.	TRBJ1-2	CTPSDLSYGYTF	TGCACCCCCTCGGACCTTAGCTATGGCTACACCTTC
TRBV12-3/TRBV12-4	.	TRBD2	TRBJ2-7	CASSLAGADEQYF	TGTGCCAGCAGTCTAGCGGGGGCCGACGAGCAGTACTTC
TRBV5-1	.	.	TRBJ1-6	CASSLASATNSPLHF	TGCGCCAGCAGCTTGGCATCAGCTACCAATTCACCCCTCCACTTT
TRBV15	.	.	TRBJ1-4	CATSRGGGLLTANEKLFF	TGTGCCACCAGCAGAGGTGGGGGACTTCTCACCGCTAATGAAAAACTGTTTTTT
TRBV6-1	.	.	TRBJ2-7	CASSPGAGLESLREQYF	TGTGCCAGCAGTCCTGGAGCAGGCCTCGAAAGTTTACGGGAGCAGTACTTC
TRBV29-1	.	.	TRBJ2-3	CSVAGRTTDTQYF	TGCAGCGTCGCTGGACGGACCACAGATACGCAGTATTTT
TRBV20-1	.	TRBD1	TRBJ2-7	CSAGTGDSYEQYF	TGCAGTGCGGGGACAGGGGACTCCTACGAGCAGTACTTC
TRBV3-1	.	TRBD2	TRBJ2-3	CASRPTGLASDTQYF	TGTGCCAGCAGACCCACGGGACTAGCCTCAGATACGCAGTATTTT
TRBV20-1	.	.	TRBJ2-7	CSATGTEGYEQYF	TGCAGTGCCACCGGGACGGAGGGATACGAGCAGTACTTC
TRBV4-1	.	.	TRBJ2-3	CASSLFNGGSGDTQYF	TGCGCCAGCAGCCTCTTTAACGGGGGATCAGGAGATACGCAGTATTTT
TRBV2	.	.	TRBJ1-5	CASSVTAGVQPQHF	TGTGCCAGCAGTGTCACAGCGGGGGTTCAGCCCCAGCATTTT